Shown below are 16 T cell receptor beta chains from a single sample sequenced in a study of metastatic and nonmetastatic thyroid tumors. TCRdb re-called the PCR reads through MiXCR. The profile shows about 70,000 clones, roughly a sixth of them singletons. Thyroid surgery was preceded by no treatment in any patient. The sample taken for sequencing was blood. These receptors came from a female donor with papillary thyroid cancer or a benign thyroid nodule (not recorded which). Some clones in this sample may be carry-over from other donors' samples.

This clone was counted ten times or more. The chain recombines TRBV27 with TRBJ2-7; no reliable D call. The length of the CDR3 is 14 residues. With 2 bases removed from V and 5 bases from J, the gap between germline ends came to 13 bases. The germline V gene encodes CDR1 MNHEY and CDR2 SMNVEV (reference sequence). In DNA form, the CDR3 reads TGTGCCAGCAGTTTACTGGGCCCCATAAACGAGCAGTACTTC. Residues: CASSLLGPINEQYF.

This clone was counted ten times or more. V usage is TRBV19 and J usage is TRBJ1-1; maybe TRBD1 (5 bases). Trimming pared 4 bases from V and 0 bases from J, leaving 15 bases between. CDR3 length equals 16 residues. Per germline, CDR1 LNHDA and CDR2 SQIVND (reference sequence). The CDR3 bases are TGTGCCAGTAGTACTCGACAGAACGTGATGAACACTGAAGCTTTCTTT. Protein: CASSTRQNVMNTEAFF.

The chain employs TRBV18 and TRBJ2-7; a weak D match, TRBD1 (5 bases). The CDR3 sequence is 13 residues long. Trimming left V 4 bases short and J 5 bases short, with 12 bases between. Germline values: CDR1 KGHSH, CDR2 LQKENI. The CDR3: CASSLQGIHEQYV. As DNA, the CDR3 is TGTGCCAGCTCACTCCAGGGAATCCACGAGCAGTACGTC.

This clone was seen repeatedly, ten times or more. The gene calls are TRBV28 and TRBJ2-5; 9 nucleotides agree with TRBD2. V dropped 3 bases and J dropped 4; count of bases not matched to a gene: 6. The CDR3 has 15 residues. Germline CDR1 MDHEN, CDR2 SYDVKM. CDR3 amino acids: CASSFVAGVTETQYF. CDR3 coding DNA: TGTGCCAGCAGTTTCGTAGCGGGAGTTACAGAGACCCAGTACTTC.

The V gene is TRBV28, the J gene TRBJ1-1; the match to TRBD1 covers 11 bases. V lost 1 base and J lost 10; bases outside the gene matches: 8. Per the germline V gene, CDR1 is MDHEN and CDR2 is SYDVKM. The CDR3 runs to 15 residues. The CDR3 DNA reads as TGTGCCAGCAGTTTATTCTCCGGGACAGGGGGTGCAGCTTTCTTT. Amino acid sequence: CASSLFSGTGGAAFF. Full variable domain (missing parts from reference TRBV28 and TRBJ1-1): DVKVTQSSRYLVKRTGEKVFLECVQDMDHENMFWYRQDPGLGLRLIYFSYDVKMKEKGDIPEGYSVSREKKERFSLILESASTNQTSMYLCASSLFSGTGGAAFFGQGTRLTVV.

This clone was detected a few times. V is TRBV12-3 or TRBV12-4 and J is TRBJ2-3; 7 nucleotides agree with TRBD2. This CDR3 is 16 amino acids long. Trimming took 2 bases from V and 3 from J; bases not matched to a gene: 8. For the CDR3, the DNA is TGTGCCAGCAGTTTAAAGGCGGGAGTGGTTACAGATACGCAGTATTTT. The encoded protein is CASSLKAGVVTDTQYF.

This clone occurred once. A read error is possible here, since a much larger clone lies one base away. The identical CDR3 is also encoded by other nucleotide sequences in the sample. The CDR3 sequence is CASSLADSATDTQYF. Here the CDR3 DNA reads TGTGCCAGCAGCTTGGCCGACAGCGCCACAGATACGCAGTATTTT. The chain uses TRBV5-5 and TRBJ2-3; D is perhaps TRBD1 (5 bases). Germline V gene sequence: CDR1 SGHKS, CDR2 YYEKEE (reference sequence). The CDR3 extends over 15 amino acids. The V end was cut by 0 bases, the J end by 2 bases, with 10 bases between. Full variable domain (rest looked up from reference TRBV5-5 and TRBJ2-3): DAGVTQSPTHLIKTRGQQVTLRCSPISGHKSVSWYQQVLGQGPQFIFQYYEKEERGRGNFPDRFSARQFPNYSSELNVNALLLGDSALYLCASSLADSATDTQYFGPGTRLTVL.

V usage is TRBV6-1 and J usage is TRBJ2-1; D is unclear. Germline V gene sequence: CDR1 MNHNS, CDR2 SASEGT. V lost 2 bases to trimming and J lost 1 base, with 9 bases between them. The CDR3 covers 15 residues. The CDR3 bases are TGTGCCAGCAGTGAATGGGTATGGTCCTACAATGAGCAGTTCTTC. This sequence encodes CASSEWVWSYNEQFF.

A remark on this clone: A much bigger clone sits one base away, suggesting this may be a read error. The chain recombines TRBV25-1 with TRBJ2-7, with D perhaps matching TRBD1 or TRBD2 (5 bases each). Germline loops: CDR1 MGHDK, CDR2 SYGVNS. Between the trimmed V and J ends, which lost 6 bases and 3 bases, there was a span of 12 bases. This CDR3 spans 13 amino acids. CDR3 sequence (DNA): TGTGCCAGCAGCTGGGGGTGGGTCTACGAGCAGTACTTC. Translated: CASSWGWVYEQYF.

Ten or more counts support this clone. The V call is TRBV25-1, the J call TRBJ2-7; weak D call: TRBD1 (5 bases). V lost 5 bases and J lost 9, with 11 bases in between. The CDR3 has 11 residues. Germline V gives CDR1 MGHDK, CDR2 SYGVNS. The CDR3 loop reads CASSSGKAQYF. As DNA, the CDR3 is TGTGCCAGCAGTTCAGGGAAGGCGCAGTACTTC.

This clone was counted many times. The rearrangement joins TRBV5-1 to TRBJ2-5; possibly TRBD2 for D (5 bases). Germline CDR1 and CDR2: SGHRS and YFSETQ. V lost 4 bases, J lost 4 bases, and 11 bases lay in between. CDR3 length: 13 residues. The CDR3 nucleotides are TGCGCCAGCAGCGATCCGGGGAGAGAGACCCAGTACTTC. Amino acid sequence: CASSDPGRETQYF.

The CDR3 DNA is TGTGCCAGCGGGGACTCAACCGCTGAAGCTTTCTTT. It specifies CASGDSTAEAFF. This chain connects TRBV6-1 to TRBJ1-1; D may be TRBD1 (5 bases). Germline V gene sequence: CDR1 MNHNS, CDR2 SASEGT. The CDR3 is 12 residues long. Trimming took 8 bases from V and 6 from J, leaving 13 bases between them.

In its sample, this clone was seen a few times. It may be a read error: a sequence one base away is much more abundant. The V call is TRBV12-3 or TRBV12-4, the J call TRBJ1-1, with D tentatively TRBD1 (5 bases). The CDR3 spans 14 residues. V dropped 3 bases and J dropped 12 bases, with 20 bases sitting between them. CDR3 in DNA: TGTGCCAGCAGTTTCAGGGCGGTTCGGGGACGGTCTTTCTTT. Its translation: CASSFRAVRGRSFF.

This clone has a handful of counts. The chain carries TRBV6-1 and TRBJ2-7; D unresolved. This CDR3 is 14 amino acids long. The V gene lost 5 bases and the J gene lost 7 bases, with 18 bases spanning the gap. Looked up from germline, CDR1 is MNHNS and CDR2 is SASEGT. Here the CDR3 reads CASSPIKTYGEQYF. Here the CDR3 DNA reads TGTGCCAGCAGTCCAATAAAGACCTACGGAGAGCAGTACTTC.

This clone was seen at least ten times. A read error may be the cause here, since a much bigger clone is one base away. At the DNA level, this CDR3 is encoded by other sequences in the same sample as well. V gene TRBV12-3 or TRBV12-4 combines with J gene TRBJ1-5, with D possibly TRBD1 on 5 matching bases. Trimming took 6 bases from V and 4 from J, leaving 13 bases between them. The length of the CDR3 is 14 residues. The CDR3, as DNA: TGTGCCAGCAGCGGGCAGGGCGTGAATCAGCCCCAGCATTTT. Its translation is CASSGQGVNQPQHF.

This rearrangement joins TRBV20-1 to TRBJ2-5, with 9 bases matching TRBD2. The CDR3 is made up of 15 amino acids. V lost 6 bases and J lost 5; bases outside the gene matches: 13. CDR1 and CDR2 from the germline V gene are DFQATT and SNEGSKA (reference sequence). The CDR3 loop reads CSAPTSGPVRETQYF. In DNA form, the CDR3 reads TGCAGTGCACCCACTAGCGGGCCCGTCCGGGAGACCCAGTACTTC.